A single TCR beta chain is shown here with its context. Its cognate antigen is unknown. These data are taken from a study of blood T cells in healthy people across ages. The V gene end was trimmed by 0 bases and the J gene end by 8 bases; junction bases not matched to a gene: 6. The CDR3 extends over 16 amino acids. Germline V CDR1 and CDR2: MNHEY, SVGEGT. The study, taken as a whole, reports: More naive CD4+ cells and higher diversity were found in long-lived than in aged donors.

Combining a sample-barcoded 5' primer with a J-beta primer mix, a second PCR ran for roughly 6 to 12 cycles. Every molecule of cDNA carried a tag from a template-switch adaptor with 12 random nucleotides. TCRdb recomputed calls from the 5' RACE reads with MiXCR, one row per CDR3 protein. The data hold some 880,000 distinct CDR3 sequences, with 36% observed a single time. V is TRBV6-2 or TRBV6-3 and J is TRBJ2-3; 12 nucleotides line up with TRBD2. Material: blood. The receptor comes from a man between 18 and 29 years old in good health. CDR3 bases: TGTGCCAGCAGTTACTCTCTAGCGGGGGGGCGGTGTACGCAGTATTTT. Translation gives CASSYSLAGGRCTQYF.